Listed here are 11 T cell receptor beta chains from one sample, sequenced in a study of OX40 agonist ivuxolimab in advanced cancers. Some clones are missing from TCRdb's copy, which holds only in-frame ones; the method was immunoSEQ multiplex PCR. The data show nearly 95,000 clones, around 94% seen once. The sample consisted of CD4+ or CD8+ T cells sorted from blood, taken in a trial of the OX40 agonist ivuxolimab. These receptor sequences come from an adult with an advanced solid tumor such as melanoma, head and neck, liver or kidney cancer.

CDR3 region: CAISEEWVETQYF. The CDR3 bases are TGTGCCATCAGTGAGGAGTGGGTGGAGACCCAGTACTTC. The gene calls are TRBV10-3 and TRBJ2-5; D is undetermined. Germline V gives CDR1 ENHRY, CDR2 SYGVKD. The ends were cut back, 2 bases at V and 5 bases at J, with 9 bases in the middle. CDR3 length equals 13 residues.

The rearrangement uses TRBV13 and TRBJ2-3; 9 positions agree with TRBD2. Looked up from germline, CDR1 is PRHDT and CDR2 is FYEKMQ (reference sequence). Unmatched junction bases numbered 1, after V lost 0 bases and J lost 0 bases. CDR3 length: 16 amino acids. This chain's CDR3 is CASSLGLAGSTDTQYF. In DNA, the CDR3 is TGTGCCAGCAGCTTAGGGCTAGCGGGGAGCACAGATACGCAGTATTTT.

V and J are TRBV7-8 and TRBJ1-2; weak D call: TRBD1 (6 bases). Germline V gene sequence: CDR1 SGHVS, CDR2 FQNEAQ. The CDR3 runs to 15 residues. V was shortened by 5 bases and J by 8 bases, with 21 bases between the two germline ends. For the CDR3, the DNA is TGTGCCAGCAGCCGAGTAGACAGGCGGAAAGACGGCTACACCTTC. Amino acids: CASSRVDRRKDGYTF.

The chain is built from TRBV10-1 and TRBJ2-7, with D perhaps matching TRBD1 (5 bases). With 1 base removed from V and 1 base from J, the gap between germline ends came to 8 bases. CDR3 size: 14 residues. CDR1 WNHNN and CDR2 SYGVQD come from the germline V gene (reference sequence). The CDR3: CASSEFPGSYEQYF. The CDR3, as DNA: TGCGCCAGCAGTGAGTTCCCAGGGTCCTACGAGCAGTACTTC.

The rearrangement uses TRBV7-8 and TRBJ2-3; 14 bases fit TRBD2. CDR1 and CDR2 from the germline V gene are SGHVS and FQNEAQ. Losses at the gene ends were 4 bases for V and 3 bases for J; bases not matched to a gene: 3. This CDR3 comprises 16 residues. The CDR3 DNA is TGTGCCAGCAGCTCCTGGACTAGCGGGAGGACAGATACGCAGTATTTT. It is translated as CASSSWTSGRTDTQYF.

This clone came up once. The chain has TRBV19 and TRBJ2-1; the D gene is possibly TRBD2 (6 bases). Germline V lookup: CDR1 LNHDA, CDR2 SQIVND (reference sequence). The CDR3 spans 15 residues. V lost 5 bases to trimming and J lost 2 bases, with 13 bases between them. Written as DNA, the CDR3 is TGTGCCAGTAGTTACACCAGGGAGGCCTACAATGAGCAGTTCTTC. Its protein is CASSYTREAYNEQFF.

The chain uses TRBV2 and TRBJ2-1; D may be TRBD1 (7 bases). Looked up from germline, CDR1 is SNHLY and CDR2 is FYNNEI. V was cut by 8 bases and J by 5 bases, with 28 bases left in between. The CDR3 has 18 amino acids. CDR3 sequence: CASVGGREDWATNNEQFF. The DNA of the CDR3 is TGTGCCAGCGTAGGGGGCAGGGAGGACTGGGCCACTAACAATGAGCAGTTCTTC.

CDR3 nucleotides: TGTGCCAGCAGTTACAGTACAGGGGCGAGAGAGACCCAGTACTTC. The encoded protein is CASSYSTGARETQYF. The V call is TRBV6-5, the J call TRBJ2-5; 7 nucleotides line up with TRBD1. J gave up 4 bases and V 2 bases, and 7 bases lay outside the gene matches. CDR1 is MNHEY and CDR2 is SVGAGI in the germline V gene. This CDR3 contains 15 residues.

This rearrangement joins TRBV27 to TRBJ1-1; TRBD1 agrees at 9 bases. The CDR3 consists of 14 residues. CDR1 is MNHEY and CDR2 is SMNVEV in the germline V gene (reference sequence). V shed 5 bases and J 1 base; nucleotides not matched to a gene: 2. In DNA form, the CDR3 reads TGTGCCAGCAGTCTGGGACAGGGGAACACTGAAGCTTTCTTT. This sequence encodes CASSLGQGNTEAFF.

The chain links TRBV5-6 to TRBJ2-7; D is ambiguous. CDR3 length: 14 residues. From germline, CDR1 is SGHDT and CDR2 YYEEEE. Trimming took 2 bases from V and 0 from J, leaving 9 bases between them. Here the CDR3 reads CASSFGKSSYEQYF. In nucleotides, the CDR3 is TGTGCCAGCAGCTTTGGGAAGAGCTCCTACGAGCAGTACTTC.

The chain uses TRBV9 and TRBJ1-1, with D perhaps matching TRBD1 (5 bases). CDR1 is SGDLS, CDR2 YYNGEE, per germline. Trimming took 4 bases from V and 1 from J, leaving 8 bases between them. The CDR3 runs 13 residues. DNA for the CDR3: TGTGCCAGCAGCCGAAGGGGGAACACTGAAGCTTTCTTT. Its translation: CASSRRGNTEAFF.